This TCR beta chain comes out of a study of blood T cell repertoires in COVID-19. Study information: Samples representing acute and convalescent COVID-19 were sourced from the United States, Italy and Spain.

This CDR3 has 15 amino acids. Looked up from germline, CDR1 is MDHEN and CDR2 is SYDVKM. The junction had 1 base not matched to a gene; V was cut back by 3 bases and J by 0 bases. Recovered participants had two consecutive negative NP/OP PCR tests, healthcare professional clearance, or symptom resolution. Repertoires were generated with immunoSEQ multiplex PCR, while TCRdb's copy carries only in-frame clones and drops some. The sample has roughly 300,000 clones, roughly 90% seen once. The chain recombines TRBV28 with TRBJ2-2; 7 bases match TRBD2. The sequenced sample consisted of PBMCs or T cells enriched from blood (not recorded which). The clonotype originates from a woman in her 30s who had recovered from COVID-19. The CDR3, as DNA: TGTGCCAGCAGTTTGGGAGGGGCGAACACCGGGGAGCTGTTTTTT. Translating gives CASSLGGANTGELFF.